This T cell receptor beta chain was captured by sequencing in a study of read filtering for tumor transcriptome and immune sequencing. Study summary: Among patients, 17 to 20 were male and more than 11 female, aged roughly 45 to 80 (mean about 66). Study results and limitations: This fraction held mixed bone marrow immune cells after CD138-negative sorting.

J gave up 1 base and V 8 bases, and 7 bases lay outside the gene matches. The CDR3 contains 17 residues. CDR1 is SNHLY and CDR2 is FYNNEI in the germline V gene. Molecular barcoded adaptors covering alpha/delta and beta/gamma chains were used on approximately 400 ng RNA. TCRdb recomputed calls from the reads with MiXCR, one row per CDR3 protein. The sample includes about 130,000 distinct CDR3 sequences, 10% to 15% seen only once; the top ten take about 11%. This clonotype has at least ten counts. Its antigen is currently unknown. The sequence derives from a donor aged 40 or older with multiple myeloma. The specimen was a population of CD138-negative cells sorted from bone marrow. The gene calls are TRBV2 and TRBJ2-1, with 14 bases that match TRBD2. The CDR3, as DNA: TGTGCCAGCGCTGGACTAGCGGGAGGACGATCCTACAATGAGCAGTTCTTC. Its translation: CASAGLAGGRSYNEQFF.